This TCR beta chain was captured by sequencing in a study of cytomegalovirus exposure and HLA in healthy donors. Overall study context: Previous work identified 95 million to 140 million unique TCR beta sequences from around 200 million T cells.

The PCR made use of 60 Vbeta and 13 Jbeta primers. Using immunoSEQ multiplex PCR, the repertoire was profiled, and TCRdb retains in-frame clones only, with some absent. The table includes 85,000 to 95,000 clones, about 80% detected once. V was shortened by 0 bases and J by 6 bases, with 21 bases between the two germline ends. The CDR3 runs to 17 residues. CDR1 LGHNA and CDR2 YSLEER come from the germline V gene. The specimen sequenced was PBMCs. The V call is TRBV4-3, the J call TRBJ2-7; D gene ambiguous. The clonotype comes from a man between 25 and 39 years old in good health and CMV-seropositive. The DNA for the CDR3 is TGCGCCAGCAGCCAAGAGTGGGTCGACCACGGGTTTCCCGAGCAGTACTTC. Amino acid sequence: CASSQEWVDHGFPEQYF.